The entry below describes one T cell receptor beta chain. No cognate antigen has been identified for it. The data are from a study of monozygotic twins with inflammatory bowel disease (dated by TCRdb to the late 2010s). Broadly, across the study: The full study comprised 28 monozygotic twin pairs: nine German pairs (four IBD-concordant, five IBD-discordant) and 19 IBD-discordant Danish pairs. Within discordant pairs, disease-associated traits were sought mainly by comparing IBD patients with their genetically identical healthy co-twins. Each individual had, on average, about 151 000 unique TCRalpha sequences and 181 000 unique TCRbeta sequences available for analysis. Points the paper makes about the study in general: Concordant and discordant twins showed no difference in repertoire similarity, possibly because of limited statistical power. IBD patients shared fewer clonotypes with other individuals than healthy twins did, most markedly in patients showing signs of disease activity. TCRbeta repertoire diversity, by inverse Simpson index, was decreased in IBD patients compared with their healthy co-twins. The results gave no support for a single strong signal or clonotype linked to IBD. The analysis was unable to tell different T cell subtypes apart. Differing immunosuppressive treatments among patients may have added background noise and inter-individual variability to the repertoires.

From each donor, an approximately 2.5 ml peripheral blood sample was drawn into PAXgene tubes and stored at -80 degrees C. Without any T cell sorting, total RNA was extracted from whole blood using the PAXgene blood miRNA kit on an automated QIAcube. Peripheral blood from monozygotic twin pairs who were concordant or discordant for inflammatory bowel disease underwent deep TCRalpha and TCRbeta repertoire profiling using unique molecular barcoding. Smoking habits were recorded for all twin pairs, and individuals were classified as current, former or never smokers. The library was produced with 5' RACE. For each TCR library, 3,000 to 4,000 ng of total RNA was used. For each sample, cDNA was synthesized in eight separate reactions using SMARTScribe reverse transcriptase. During cDNA synthesis, template switching was used to introduce unique molecular identifiers that contained a 6-nucleotide sample barcode. TCRalpha and TCRbeta cDNA was amplified in two nested PCRs of around 15 and 9 cycles, and bead purification was carried out after each PCR. Before amplification, cDNA was treated with uracil DNA-glycosylase and purified using the QIAquick PCR purification kit. The second PCR was the step at which Illumina TruSeq-compatible adapters and sample-specific barcodes were added. Library quality and concentration were checked on TapeStation and Qubit, and libraries were pooled at about 5 ng each. The pooled libraries were sequenced with 2 x 100 bp reads and custom sequencing primers on an Illumina HiSeq2500 single-index Rapid Run. In the authors' own workflow: MiGEC version 1.2.6 was used for UMI-based consensus assembly, which corrected PCR and sequencing errors. MiXCR version 2.1.1 was used for V(D)J alignment, clonotype assembly and CDR3 extraction. To normalise gene usage, clonotype sharing and MAIT/NKT TCR abundance, the analysis used the top 1000, 10 000 and 20 000 clonotypes per sample. Diversity was computed as the inverse Simpson index with the vegan R package after downsampling to 27 000 UMIs. Paired Mann-Whitney U tests were applied to discordant twin pairs, and Benjamini-Hochberg correction was used for multiple testing. TCRdb reprocessed the reads, and each CDR3 protein sequence is entered once, without DNA. The V and J calls here are based on TCRdb, not the publication. In this sample's table one finds 300,000 to 400,000 distinct CDR3 sequences. The ten largest clones capture around 2.6% of the sample.

Taken from cysteine to phenylalanine, the CDR3 has 14 residues. No DNA sequence was recorded. The clonotype comes from a human donor with ulcerative colitis or Crohn's disease, or a healthy co-twin of an affected twin (not recorded which). Recombination connected TRBV12-3 or TRBV12-4 to TRBJ2-5; with no DNA, the TCRdb D assignment of TRBD1 cannot be verified. Sequenced: blood. The CDR3 sequence is CASSTGGGEETQYF.